The present TCR beta chain was sequenced within a study of blood T cell repertoires in COVID-19. Study information: Researchers got acute and convalescent COVID-19 samples from the United States, Italy and Spain. T cells, B-cell-depleted T cells, or PBMCs provided the cDNA or gDNA that served as material.

Produced via immunoSEQ multiplex PCR; TCRdb's table is partial and in-frame only. The table shows about 250,000 clones, with 82% occurring only once. The source of this sequence is a woman aged 70 to 79 with acute or convalescent COVID-19. Material: peripheral blood.

The CDR3 nucleotides are TGTGCCAGCAGCTTAGCTACGGGCAGGGGGACCGGGGAGCTGTTTTTT. Residues: CASSLATGRGTGELFF. The chain recombines TRBV7-9 with TRBJ2-2, with 7 nucleotides matching TRBD1. V shed 0 bases and J 5 bases; nucleotides not matched to a gene: 6. CDR3 length equals 16 residues. Germline V lookup: CDR1 SEHNR, CDR2 FQNEAQ (reference sequence).